The 12 T cell receptor beta chains given below trace back to one sample, sequenced in a study of cytomegalovirus exposure and HLA in healthy donors. PCR used 60 Vbeta primers and 13 Jbeta primers. TCRdb's copy holds only in-frame clones and misses some; the assay was immunoSEQ multiplex PCR. The sample yields over 130,000 clones, 55% to 75% seen once. Sequenced sample: PBMCs. Receptors were obtained from a woman aged 55 to 70 in good health and CMV-seropositive.

This clone came up once. The chain combines TRBV27 with TRBJ2-7; 7 bases map to TRBD1. Germline trimming cut 5 bases from V and 7 bases from J; bases unmatched to any gene: 11. The CDR3 is 14 amino acids. Germline CDR1 MNHEY, CDR2 SMNVEV (reference sequence). The CDR3 DNA reads TGTGCCAGCAGTAACGACAGGGCAATGTGGGAGCAGTACTTC. Its translation: CASSNDRAMWEQYF.

This clone has just one count. The CDR3 reads CASSQVAGGRDEQFF. The CDR3 DNA follows: TGTGCCAGCAGCCAAGTAGCGGGAGGCCGGGATGAGCAGTTCTTC. The rearrangement links TRBV4-2 to TRBJ2-1; 10 bases map to TRBD2. Germline loops: CDR1 LGHNA, CDR2 YNFKEQ. There are 15 residues in the CDR3. With 1 base clipped from V and 8 bases from J, the junction kept 5 bases outside the gene matches.

The chain recombines TRBV21-1 with TRBJ2-1; the D call TRBD1 from the table was never checked on the DNA. TRBV21-1 is termed a pseudogene. The CDR3 has 18 residues. CDR3 DNA: TGTGCCAGCAGCAAAGACAGTGGGACAGGCACTATCTCCAATCAGCAGTTCTTC. Residues: CASSKDSGTGTISNQQFF.

The V gene is TRBV2, the J gene TRBJ1-4; TRBD1 aligns across 8 bases. CDR1 is SNHLY and CDR2 is FYNNEI in the germline V gene. This CDR3 is 13 amino acids long. V shed 6 bases, J shed 6 bases, and the junction held 3 bases outside the gene matches. In DNA, the CDR3 is TGTGCCAGCAGGACAGGGGAGGATGAAAAACTGTTTTTT. Translation gives CASRTGEDEKLFF.

The chain employs TRBV7-8 and TRBJ2-5; 14 positions match TRBD2. The J segment lost 4 bases and the V segment lost 5 bases, leaving 6 bases of the junction unmatched. CDR3 size: 16 residues. Germline assignment: CDR1 SGHVS and CDR2 FQNEAQ. The CDR3 bases are TGTGCCAGCAGCGCCACCGGACTAGCGGGAGGAGAGACCCAGTACTTC. Its translation is CASSATGLAGGETQYF.

J is TRBJ1-2 and V is TRBV19; D might be TRBD1 (5 bases). Germline CDR1 and CDR2: LNHDA and SQIVND (reference sequence). V lost 8 bases, J lost 4 bases, and 11 bases lay in between. The CDR3 spans 12 residues. CDR3 nucleotides: TGTGCCAGTTATCGACAGATCTATGGCTACACCTTC. Translated: CASYRQIYGYTF.

The chain recombines TRBV7-2 with TRBJ2-5; D is perhaps TRBD2 (7 bases). Germline CDR1 is SGHTA and CDR2 is FQGNSA. CDR3 size: 14 residues. With 5 bases removed from V and 4 bases from J, the gap between germline ends came to 14 bases. CDR3 DNA: TGTGCCAGCAGCCCAAGGGGGGGGCGAGAGACCCAGTACTTC. Amino acids: CASSPRGGRETQYF.

This clone has more than one count but fewer than ten. V usage is TRBV30 and J usage is TRBJ1-5; D gene unclear. With 0 bases removed from V and 1 base from J, the gap between germline ends came to 7 bases. Germline loops: CDR1 GTSNPN, CDR2 SVGIG (reference sequence). The CDR3 is 14 amino acids. The CDR3 loop is CAWSVLASNQPQHF. The CDR3 DNA reads as TGTGCCTGGAGTGTACTCGCCAGCAATCAGCCCCAGCATTTT.

V usage is TRBV7-9 and J usage is TRBJ1-1, with TRBD1 matching over 8 bases. The CDR3 extends over 14 amino acids. V dropped 5 bases and J dropped 0; count of bases not matched to a gene: 2. Germline values: CDR1 SEHNR, CDR2 FQNEAQ (reference sequence). CDR3 in amino acids: CASSRDRLNTEAFF. CDR3 DNA sequence: TGTGCCAGCAGCAGGGACAGGTTGAACACTGAAGCTTTCTTT.

This clone came up a few times. J is TRBJ2-2 and V is TRBV28; D may be TRBD1 (6 bases). V lost 4 bases and J lost 3, with 15 bases in between. Germline V gene lookup returns CDR1 MDHEN and CDR2 SYDVKM. The CDR3 covers 16 residues. The CDR3 loop is CASSSPGRGYTGELFF. As DNA, the CDR3 is TGTGCCAGCAGTTCGCCCGGCAGGGGCTACACCGGGGAGCTGTTTTTT. The whole variable domain, remainder taken from reference TRBV28 and TRBJ2-2, is DVKVTQSSRYLVKRTGEKVFLECVQDMDHENMFWYRQDPGLGLRLIYFSYDVKMKEKGDIPEGYSVSREKKERFSLILESASTNQTSMYLCASSSPGRGYTGELFFGEGSRLTVL.

The chain carries TRBV28 and TRBJ2-7; a possible D gene is TRBD2 (6 bases). CDR3 size: 17 residues. From germline, CDR1 is MDHEN and CDR2 SYDVKM. Trimming removed 6 bases from V and 3 bases from J, with 24 bases in between. The CDR3 region has the DNA TGTGCCAGCAGCTTTAGTCGTCGTCGCGGGAATCACTACGAGCAGTACTTC. This codes for CASSFSRRRGNHYEQYF.

This clone was seen a few times. The chain combines TRBV7-9 with TRBJ2-3; 9 bases are a match to TRBD1. V lost 4 bases to trimming and J lost 1 base; unmatched junction nucleotides: 3. CDR1 and CDR2 from the germline V gene are SEHNR and FQNEAQ (reference sequence). CDR3 size: 15 residues. CDR3 nucleotide sequence: TGTGCCAGCAGCTGGACAGGGGATCGCACAGATACGCAGTATTTT. It specifies CASSWTGDRTDTQYF. The variable domain in full, with the rest retrieved from reference TRBV7-9 and TRBJ2-3, is DTGVSQNPRHKITKRGQNVTFRCDPISEHNRLYWYRQTLGQGPEFLTYFQNEAQLEKSRLLSDRFSAERPKGSFSTLEIQRTEQGDSAMYLCASSWTGDRTDTQYFGPGTRLTVL.